A selection of T cell receptor beta chains follows, all from one sample in a study of T-cell reconstitution after alpha-beta-depleted transplantation in children. TCRdb analysed the PCR reads with MiXCR anew, one entry per CDR3 protein. The sample shows around 670,000 distinct CDR3 sequences, 13% of them seen only once. Sequences were derived from PBMCs, sampled before TCRalphabeta/CD19-depleted stem cell transplant. All receptors come from a girl under 10 years old with congenital amegakaryocytic thrombocytopenia, due to receive a stem cell transplant. The CDR3 runs from the conserved cysteine through the conserved F or W. Each record gives: V gene, clone size, J gene, D gene, CDR3 DNA, CDR3 protein. A D gene is named only where the DNA matches it firmly. Not every row has a clone size; where given, it reads once, few, many or a size class.

v_call: TRBV5-1; clone_size: few; j_call: TRBJ2-7; d_call: TRBD2; cdr3_nt: TGCGCCAGCAAAGGGGGACTAGCGGGGCCCTCCGAGCAGTACTTC; cdr3_aa: CASKGGLAGPSEQYF
v_call: TRBV20-1; clone_size: few; j_call: TRBJ1-5; d_call: NA; cdr3_nt: TGCAGTGCTACTATAGGGGGTTCCTTCCTTCAGCCCCAGCATTTT; cdr3_aa: CSATIGGSFLQPQHF
v_call: TRBV18; clone_size: many; j_call: TRBJ1-1; d_call: NA; cdr3_nt: TGTGCCAGCAGCCCACCGAACACTGAAGCTTTCTTT; cdr3_aa: CASSPPNTEAFF
v_call: TRBV28; clone_size: NA; j_call: TRBJ2-3; d_call: NA; cdr3_nt: TGTGCCAGCAGTTTTCTCCCCGTGGGGTTTGGGAGCACAGATACGCAGTATTTT; cdr3_aa: CASSFLPVGFGSTDTQYF
v_call: TRBV6-5; clone_size: many; j_call: TRBJ2-4; d_call: NA; cdr3_nt: TGTGCCAGCAGTTCGGTAGGAAACATTCAGTACTTC; cdr3_aa: CASSSVGNIQYF
v_call: TRBV5-6; clone_size: many; j_call: TRBJ2-2; d_call: NA; cdr3_nt: TGTGCCAGCAGGTTGGGGGTCCTTAACACCGGGGAGCTGTTTTTT; cdr3_aa: CASRLGVLNTGELFF
v_call: TRBV12-3/TRBV12-4; clone_size: NA; j_call: TRBJ2-5; d_call: TRBD2; cdr3_nt: TGTGCCAGCAGTGCTAGCGGGACCGAGACCCAGTACTTC; cdr3_aa: CASSASGTETQYF
v_call: TRBV29-1; clone_size: many; j_call: TRBJ2-7; d_call: NA; cdr3_nt: TGCAGCGTCCTCAGGGACCGCTACGCGCAGTACTTC; cdr3_aa: CSVLRDRYAQYF
v_call: TRBV20-1; clone_size: many; j_call: TRBJ1-5; d_call: NA; cdr3_nt: TGCAGTGCTAGAGATCTCCTTTTATCGGGGGGTAGTGGCAATCAGCCCCAGCATTTT; cdr3_aa: CSARDLLLSGGSGNQPQHF
v_call: TRBV5-1; clone_size: NA; j_call: TRBJ2-1; d_call: TRBD2; cdr3_nt: TGCGCCAGCAGCGCACCCATTTTAGCGGGAGAAACCTACAATGAGCAGTTCTTC; cdr3_aa: CASSAPILAGETYNEQFF
v_call: TRBV12-3/TRBV12-4; clone_size: many; j_call: TRBJ1-1; d_call: NA; cdr3_nt: TGTGCCAGCAGAATAGACCCCTTGGAAGCTTTCTTT; cdr3_aa: CASRIDPLEAFF
v_call: TRBV14; clone_size: few; j_call: TRBJ2-1; d_call: NA; cdr3_nt: TGTGCCAGCAGCCCTAGATTCACCTACAATGAGCAGTTCTTC; cdr3_aa: CASSPRFTYNEQFF
v_call: TRBV20-1; clone_size: few; j_call: TRBJ2-7; d_call: TRBD1; cdr3_nt: TGCAGTGCTAGAGAGCACGGACAGGGATCCTACGAGCAGTACTTC; cdr3_aa: CSAREHGQGSYEQYF
v_call: TRBV20-1; clone_size: many; j_call: TRBJ2-7; d_call: NA; cdr3_nt: TGCAGTGCTCGGACTTCTATTCCCCTCTCCTACGAGCAGTACTTC; cdr3_aa: CSARTSIPLSYEQYF
v_call: TRBV29-1; clone_size: NA; j_call: TRBJ2-1; d_call: NA; cdr3_nt: TGCAGCGCTACGGGACTCCACATCTACAATGAGCAGTTCTTC; cdr3_aa: CSATGLHIYNEQFF
v_call: TRBV20-1; clone_size: NA; j_call: TRBJ2-7; d_call: NA; cdr3_nt: TGCAGTGGAACCCGGGACTCCTCCTACGAGCAGTACTTC; cdr3_aa: CSGTRDSSYEQYF
v_call: TRBV28; clone_size: few; j_call: TRBJ2-1; d_call: TRBD1; cdr3_nt: TGTGCCAGCAGTTCAAAAGGACAGGGTGATGAGCAGTTCTTC; cdr3_aa: CASSSKGQGDEQFF
v_call: TRBV5-1; clone_size: many; j_call: TRBJ2-7; d_call: TRBD1; cdr3_nt: TGCGCCAGCAGCTTGGCCACGGGACAGGTTTACGAGCAGTACTTC; cdr3_aa: CASSLATGQVYEQYF
v_call: TRBV5-1; clone_size: NA; j_call: TRBJ2-3; d_call: NA; cdr3_nt: TGCGCCAGCAGCTTTTGGAACTTAAACCCGGATACGCAGTATTTT; cdr3_aa: CASSFWNLNPDTQYF
v_call: TRBV7-9; clone_size: few; j_call: TRBJ2-1; d_call: NA; cdr3_nt: TGTGCCAGCAGCTTATATTTCACTGGAGCCTCTTTTGATGAGCAGTTCTTC; cdr3_aa: CASSLYFTGASFDEQFF